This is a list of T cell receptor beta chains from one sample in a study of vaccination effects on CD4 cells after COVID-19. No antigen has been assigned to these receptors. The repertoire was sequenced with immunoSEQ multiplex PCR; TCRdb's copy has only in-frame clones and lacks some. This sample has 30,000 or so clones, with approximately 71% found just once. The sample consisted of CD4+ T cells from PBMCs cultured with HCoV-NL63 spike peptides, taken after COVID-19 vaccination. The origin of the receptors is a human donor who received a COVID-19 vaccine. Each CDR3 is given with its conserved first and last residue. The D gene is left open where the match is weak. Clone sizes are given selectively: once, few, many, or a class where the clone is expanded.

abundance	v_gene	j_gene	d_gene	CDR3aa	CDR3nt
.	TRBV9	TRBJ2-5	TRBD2	CASSLAGSGSPETQYF	TGTGCCAGCAGTCTAGCAGGTAGCGGGAGCCCAGAGACCCAGTACTTC
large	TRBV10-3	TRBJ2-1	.	CAIKTDLSSYNEQFF	TGTGCCATCAAGACCGACCTTAGCTCCTACAATGAGCAGTTCTTC
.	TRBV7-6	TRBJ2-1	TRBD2	CASSLGLPGLAGPYNEQFF	TGTGCCAGCAGCTTAGGACTGCCGGGACTAGCGGGGCCCTACAATGAGCAGTTCTTC
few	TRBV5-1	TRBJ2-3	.	CASSLDTDTQYF	TGCGCCAGCAGCTTGGACACAGATACGCAGTATTTT
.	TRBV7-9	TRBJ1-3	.	CASSLTLGNTIYF	TGTGCCAGCAGCTTAACCCTTGGAAACACCATATATTTT
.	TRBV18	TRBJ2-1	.	CASSPARDNEQFF	TGTGCCAGCTCACCCGCGCGGGACAATGAGCAGTTCTTC
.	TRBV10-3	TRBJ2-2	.	CAITWRSTGELFF	TGTGCCATCACTTGGAGGAGCACCGGGGAGCTGTTTTTT
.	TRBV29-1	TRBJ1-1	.	CSVEAGMNTEAFF	TGCAGCGTTGAAGCGGGAATGAACACTGAAGCTTTCTTT
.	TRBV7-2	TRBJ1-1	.	CASSLVGLRNTEAFF	TGTGCCAGCAGCTTAGTCGGACTGAGGAACACTGAAGCTTTCTTT
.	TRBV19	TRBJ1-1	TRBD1	CASILTGSFTEAFF	TGTGCCAGTATTCTGACAGGGTCTTTCACTGAAGCTTTCTTT
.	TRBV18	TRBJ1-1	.	CASSPPMDTEAFF	TGTGCCAGCTCCCCTCCCATGGACACTGAAGCTTTCTTT
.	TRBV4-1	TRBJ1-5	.	CASSQFQGEQQPQHF	TGCGCCAGCAGCCAATTCCAGGGTGAGCAACAGCCCCAGCATTTT
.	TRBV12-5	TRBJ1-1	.	CASAPTANTEAFF	TGTGCTAGTGCCCCGACAGCGAACACTGAAGCTTTCTTT
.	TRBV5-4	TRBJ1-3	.	CASSLRGNTIYF	TGTGCCAGCAGCTTGCGGGGAAACACCATATATTTT
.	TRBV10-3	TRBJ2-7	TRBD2	CAIKIAGGMGEQYF	TGTGCCATCAAAATAGCGGGAGGAATGGGCGAGCAGTACTTC
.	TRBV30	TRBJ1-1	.	CAWSEVFNTEAFF	TGTGCCTGGAGTGAAGTCTTCAACACTGAAGCTTTCTTT
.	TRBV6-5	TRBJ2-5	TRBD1	CAILRETGHRGTQYF	TGTGCCATCCTTAGGGAGACAGGGCACAGGGGGACCCAGTACTTC
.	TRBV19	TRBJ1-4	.	CASSIEVGEKLFF	TGTGCCAGTAGTATAGAAGTGGGGGAAAAACTGTTTTTT
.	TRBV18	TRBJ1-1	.	CASSPPVRIEAFF	TGTGCCAGCTCACCACCGGTCAGAATTGAAGCTTTCTTT
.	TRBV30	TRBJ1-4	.	CAWSVAVNEKLFF	TGTGCCTGGAGTGTTGCAGTTAATGAAAAACTGTTTTTT
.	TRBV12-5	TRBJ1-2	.	CASGTGRGGYTF	TGTGCTAGTGGCACCGGACGGGGAGGCTACACCTTC
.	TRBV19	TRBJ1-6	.	CASSMIAGIYNSPLHF	TGTGCCAGTAGTATGATCGCAGGCATCTATAATTCACCCCTCCACTTT
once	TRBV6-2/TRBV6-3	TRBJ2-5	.	CASSYPSRGPYQETQYF	TGTGCCAGCAGTTACCCGTCCAGAGGGCCTTACCAAGAGACCCAGTACTTC
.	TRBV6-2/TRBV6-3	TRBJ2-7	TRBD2	CASSYPGLLQSYEQYF	TGTGCCAGCAGTTACCCGGGACTACTTCAATCCTACGAGCAGTACTTC
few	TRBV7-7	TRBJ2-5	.	CASSLGRQVTQETQYF	TGTGCCAGCAGCTTAGGGCGACAGGTGACCCAAGAGACCCAGTACTTC
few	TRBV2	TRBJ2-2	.	CASIGGTNTGELFF	TGTGCCAGCATAGGGGGAACCAACACCGGGGAGCTGTTTTTT
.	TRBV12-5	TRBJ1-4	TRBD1	CASGLDRGEKLFF	TGTGCTAGTGGCTTGGACAGGGGGGAAAAACTGTTTTTT
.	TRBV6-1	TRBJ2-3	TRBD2	CASSEAGLAGSTDTQYF	TGTGCCAGCAGTGAAGCGGGACTAGCGGGATCCACAGATACGCAGTATTTT
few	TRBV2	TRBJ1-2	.	CASSTGTGTINYGYTF	TGTGCCAGCAGTACAGGTACCGGGACCATTAACTATGGCTACACCTTC
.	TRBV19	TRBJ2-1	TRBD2	CASRWTSGGQFF	TGTGCCAGTAGGTGGACTAGCGGGGGGCAGTTCTTC
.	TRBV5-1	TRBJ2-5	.	CASRGGETQYF	TGCGCCAGCAGGGGGGGAGAGACCCAGTACTTC
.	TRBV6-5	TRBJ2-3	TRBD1	CASSYSRRGMTDTQYF	TGTGCCAGCAGTTACTCACGCAGGGGGATGACAGATACGCAGTATTTT
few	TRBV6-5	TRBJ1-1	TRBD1	CASSYAQGAEAFF	TGTGCCAGCAGTTACGCACAGGGGGCTGAAGCTTTCTTT
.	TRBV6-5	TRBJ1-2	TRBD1	CASKGTAVYGYTF	TGTGCCAGCAAGGGGACAGCGGTCTATGGCTACACCTTC
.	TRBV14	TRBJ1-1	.	CASSQVGGRLNTEAFF	TGTGCCAGCAGCCAAGTGGGGGGACGGTTGAACACTGAAGCTTTCTTT
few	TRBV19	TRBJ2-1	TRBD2	CASSIVHGLAGNYNEQFF	TGTGCCAGTAGTATAGTCCACGGACTAGCGGGCAATTACAATGAGCAGTTCTTC
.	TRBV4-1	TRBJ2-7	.	CASSPRGTLYEQYF	TGCGCCAGCAGCCCCAGGGGAACCCTCTACGAGCAGTACTTC
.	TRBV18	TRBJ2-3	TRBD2	CASSPTSGIPTDTQYF	TGTGCCAGCTCACCGACTAGCGGGATCCCCACAGATACGCAGTATTTT